This TCR beta chain appears in the sequencing data of a study of CD8 T cells in ankylosing spondylitis. Germline loops: CDR1 LGHDT, CDR2 YNNKEL (reference sequence). Trimming cost V 1 base and J 6 bases, with 14 bases left between them. The CDR3 is 15 amino acids. In its sample, this clonotype was seen a few times. Its antigen is currently unknown. 5'-RACE, quantitative and with molecular barcodes, yielded the TCR beta libraries. A single record per CDR3 protein comes from TCRdb applying MiXCR to the 5' RACE reads. The sample has about 40,000 distinct CDR3 sequences, 16% seen once. Study results and limitations: Prior literature has documented some motif variants in synovial fluid and blood from reactive arthritis. Fewer than 10 highly homologous variants formed a TCR beta motif that appeared characteristic of ankylosing spondylitis blood. Enrichment of disease-linked clones was reportedly significant in matched ankylosing spondylitis synovial fluid.

The chain couples TRBV3-1 to TRBJ2-3; either TRBD1 or TRBD2 may fit D (5 bases each). The TCR comes from a male donor with ankylosing spondylitis or in good health (not recorded which). Sample: blood. CDR3 amino acids: CASSQGGAGPDTQYF. CDR3 coding DNA: TGTGCCAGCAGCCAAGGAGGGGCAGGGCCCGATACGCAGTATTTT.